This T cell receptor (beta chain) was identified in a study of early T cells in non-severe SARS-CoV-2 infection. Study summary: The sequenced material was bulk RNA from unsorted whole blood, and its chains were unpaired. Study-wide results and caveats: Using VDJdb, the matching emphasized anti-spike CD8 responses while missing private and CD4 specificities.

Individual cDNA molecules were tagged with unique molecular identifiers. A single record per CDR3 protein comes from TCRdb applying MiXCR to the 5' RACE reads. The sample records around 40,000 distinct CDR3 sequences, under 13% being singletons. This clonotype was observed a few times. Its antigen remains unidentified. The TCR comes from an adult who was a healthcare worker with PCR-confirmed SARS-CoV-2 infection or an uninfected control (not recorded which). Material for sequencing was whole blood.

The CDR3, as DNA: TGTGCCAGCAGCCCCGAACTACGGGGAGATCAAGAGACCCAGTACTTC. Its translation: CASSPELRGDQETQYF. The rearrangement uses TRBV7-8 and TRBJ2-5; D is perhaps TRBD2 (5 bases). The ends were cut back, 5 bases at V and 2 bases at J, with 18 bases in the middle. The germline V gene encodes CDR1 SGHVS and CDR2 FQNEAQ. This CDR3 is built from 16 residues.